This record concerns one TCR beta chain sequence. The antigen is not known. Both 60 Vbeta primers and 13 Jbeta primers went into the PCR. Here immunoSEQ multiplex PCR was the method, and the copy in TCRdb shows in-frame clones only, minus some. The table has some 180,000 clones, about 80% seen once. The sample belongs to a study of cytomegalovirus exposure and HLA in healthy donors. Regarding the study as a whole: Highest at DRB1 and lowest at HLA-C, TCR association rates differed among HLA loci in a later analysis. Later analysis indicated greater clonal expansion among HLA-associated TCR beta chains than among equally common other chains.

After removal of 10 bases from V and 3 bases from J, the junction contained 13 bases not matched to a gene. CDR3 size: 15 residues. Germline V gives CDR1 LNHDA, CDR2 SQIVND (reference sequence). The rearrangement joins TRBV19 to TRBJ1-1; 8 bases align to TRBD1. Sequencing input: PBMCs. The receptor's source is a woman aged 55-69 years in good health and CMV-seropositive. CDR3 coding DNA: TGTGCCACAATGGACCCGCCAGGGGGCTACACTGAAGCTTTCTTT. It translates to CATMDPPGGYTEAFF.